Listed below are T cell receptor beta chains from one sample, sequenced in a study of T cell repertoires in cytomegalovirus infection. TCRdb re-called the reads through MiXCR, storing one row per CDR3 protein. The sample lists 640,000 or so distinct CDR3 sequences, around a third seen once, with around a sixth in the top ten. These receptors' targets are unknown. Material: cultured PBMCs, obtained from culture after CMV antigen stimulation. These receptors were obtained from a human donor in good health (CMV status not recorded). Some clones in this sample may be carry-over from other donors' samples. The CDR3 runs from the conserved cysteine through the conserved F or W. Fields, in order: V gene, J gene, CDR3 protein.

v_call: TRBV2; j_call: TRBJ1-2; cdr3_aa: CASRPTGAYGYTF
v_call: TRBV5-6; j_call: TRBJ1-6; cdr3_aa: CASSQNRVARLNSPLHF
v_call: TRBV6-2/TRBV6-3; j_call: TRBJ1-1; cdr3_aa: CASSRTLAAEAFF
v_call: TRBV15; j_call: TRBJ2-1; cdr3_aa: CATSSYRQDYEQFF
v_call: TRBV7-9; j_call: TRBJ2-2; cdr3_aa: CASKRGSDTGELFF
v_call: TRBV19; j_call: TRBJ1-5; cdr3_aa: CASSTLTGNSNQPQHF
v_call: TRBV7-2; j_call: TRBJ2-7; cdr3_aa: CASSSGTGFLEQYF
v_call: TRBV18; j_call: TRBJ2-3; cdr3_aa: CASSLIGTSITDTQYF
v_call: TRBV7-9; j_call: TRBJ2-7; cdr3_aa: CASSSGLAAPYEQYF
v_call: TRBV5-6; j_call: TRBJ2-2; cdr3_aa: CASSPGLAGGFTGELFF
v_call: TRBV7-9; j_call: TRBJ1-4; cdr3_aa: CASSLAAEKLFF
v_call: TRBV6-5; j_call: TRBJ1-1; cdr3_aa: CASSRRSIGLMFNEGEAFF
v_call: TRBV19; j_call: TRBJ2-7; cdr3_aa: CASSQLALGEQYF
v_call: TRBV15; j_call: TRBJ1-2; cdr3_aa: CATSRDNYGYTF
v_call: TRBV12-3/TRBV12-4; j_call: TRBJ1-2; cdr3_aa: CASSPGHPYGYTF
v_call: TRBV19; j_call: TRBJ1-1; cdr3_aa: CASSIGGGLTAGTEAFF
v_call: TRBV12-3/TRBV12-4; j_call: TRBJ1-1; cdr3_aa: CASNNVGGSEAFF
v_call: TRBV7-6; j_call: TRBJ2-7; cdr3_aa: CASSLEAGPSYEQYF
v_call: TRBV20-1; j_call: TRBJ2-3; cdr3_aa: CSMGLAKVGNTDTQYF
v_call: TRBV27; j_call: TRBJ2-7; cdr3_aa: CASSSGDENSYEQYF
v_call: TRBV7-6; j_call: TRBJ2-3; cdr3_aa: CASSAGHGRTDTQYF
v_call: TRBV6-1; j_call: TRBJ1-2; cdr3_aa: CASSGGGTAYGYTF
v_call: TRBV7-2; j_call: TRBJ2-7; cdr3_aa: CASSLVGTVAYEQYF
v_call: TRBV20-1; j_call: TRBJ2-5; cdr3_aa: CSAQTQEARWRETQYF
v_call: TRBV6-1; j_call: TRBJ2-1; cdr3_aa: CASRRDRDIDEQFF
v_call: TRBV23-1; j_call: TRBJ2-5; cdr3_aa: CASSQLESHGETQYF
v_call: TRBV9; j_call: TRBJ2-1; cdr3_aa: CASSVATGGEQFF
v_call: TRBV5-1; j_call: TRBJ2-7; cdr3_aa: CASSPTGSGGEQYF
v_call: TRBV11-2; j_call: TRBJ2-1; cdr3_aa: CASSSLLAGLYEQFF
v_call: TRBV2; j_call: TRBJ2-7; cdr3_aa: CAILQGGRGVYEQYF
v_call: TRBV7-6; j_call: TRBJ2-1; cdr3_aa: CASSAYAAGDEQFF
v_call: TRBV11-1; j_call: TRBJ2-1; cdr3_aa: CASSLAGAGPNEQFF
v_call: TRBV28; j_call: TRBJ1-5; cdr3_aa: CASSVAGPYQPQHF
v_call: TRBV11-2; j_call: TRBJ2-7; cdr3_aa: CASRGLRSYEQYF
v_call: TRBV19; j_call: TRBJ2-5; cdr3_aa: CASSIDPGSETQYF
v_call: TRBV6-5; j_call: TRBJ1-6; cdr3_aa: CASSTTGGDSPLHF
v_call: TRBV7-2; j_call: TRBJ2-3; cdr3_aa: CASSLSFGTQYF
v_call: TRBV12-3/TRBV12-4; j_call: TRBJ1-2; cdr3_aa: CATGWTYGYTF
v_call: TRBV12-3/TRBV12-4; j_call: TRBJ1-2; cdr3_aa: CASSLTYRGDGYGYTF
v_call: TRBV6-2/TRBV6-3; j_call: TRBJ2-3; cdr3_aa: CASNAALAGGTDTQYF
v_call: TRBV27; j_call: TRBJ2-1; cdr3_aa: CASSFTSGRGNEQFF
v_call: TRBV20-1; j_call: TRBJ1-1; cdr3_aa: CSARDLSTRAFF
v_call: TRBV6-1; j_call: TRBJ2-4; cdr3_aa: CATSGGGSKNIQYF
v_call: TRBV5-6; j_call: TRBJ1-4; cdr3_aa: CASSFGGQGNEKLFF
v_call: TRBV28; j_call: TRBJ1-6; cdr3_aa: CASRVATQGYSPLHF
v_call: TRBV12-3/TRBV12-4; j_call: TRBJ2-7; cdr3_aa: CASSPRQGGDEQYF